This T cell receptor (beta chain) was obtained from a study of technical replicates of blood from several donors. Germline CDR1 is SGHTA and CDR2 is FQGNSA. CDR3 size: 12 residues. V was pared by 4 bases and J by 3 bases, with 3 bases between. Clones were read by immunoSEQ multiplex PCR, and TCRdb kept only the in-frame ones, dropping some. The data hold more than 70,000 clones, with just over 90% observed a single time. The chain employs TRBV7-2 and TRBJ2-2; D unclear. The clonotype originates from a human donor in good health. Sequencing was performed on T cells isolated from PBMCs. CDR3 DNA sequence: TGTGCCAGCAGCTCTTACACCGGGGAGCTGTTTTTT. This encodes CASSSYTGELFF.